Shown below are 19 T cell receptor beta chains from a single sample sequenced in a study of identical twins. TCRdb re-derived calls from the 5' RACE reads in MiXCR, one entry per CDR3 protein. The sample contains more than 1.5 million distinct CDR3 sequences, 32% of which appear only once. Sequenced material: cord blood. Source of these receptors: a newborn girl in good health.

This clonotype appeared many times. CDR3 nucleotides: TGTGCCAGCAGTTCTCGGGACAGGGTCTACGAGCAGTACTTC. This codes for CASSSRDRVYEQYF. The V gene is TRBV12-3 or TRBV12-4, the J gene TRBJ2-7; TRBD1 aligns across 9 bases. J was trimmed by 3 bases and V by 4 bases; bases with no gene match: 4. The CDR3 is made up of 14 amino acids.

This clonotype showed up just a few times. The chain carries TRBV27 and TRBJ2-7; 7 nucleotides align to TRBD2. Unmatched junction bases numbered 2, after V lost 0 bases and J lost 3 bases. Germline lookup yields CDR1 MNHEY and CDR2 SMNVEV (reference sequence). The CDR3 consists of 14 residues. The CDR3 here is CASSLSRTSYEQYF. In DNA form, the CDR3 reads TGTGCCAGCAGTTTATCCCGGACTAGCTACGAGCAGTACTTC.

The chain links TRBV6-6 to TRBJ1-6; D unresolved. V lost 9 bases and J lost 5, with 20 bases in between. Looked up from germline, CDR1 is MNHNY and CDR2 is SVGAGI (reference sequence). The CDR3 spans 16 residues. Here the CDR3 reads CASHSGGRLNNSPLHF. In DNA, the CDR3 is TGTGCCAGTCATTCGGGAGGCAGGCTGAATAATTCACCCCTCCACTTT.

V usage is TRBV20-1 and J usage is TRBJ2-3; D is unresolved. CDR1 is DFQATT and CDR2 is SNEGSKA in the germline V gene (reference sequence). This CDR3 has 15 residues. The germline V and J ends were trimmed by 2 bases and 2 bases, with 14 bases remaining between them. CDR3 residues: CSARTQPADTDTQYF. CDR3 coding DNA: TGCAGTGCTAGAACCCAGCCAGCCGACACAGATACGCAGTATTTT.

The CDR3 reads CATSDLWGKRREQNTGELFF. As DNA, the CDR3 is TGTGCCACCAGTGATCTCTGGGGGAAGCGGCGGGAGCAGAACACCGGGGAGCTGTTTTTT. The rearrangement uses TRBV24-1 and TRBJ2-2; 7 bases map to TRBD2. The V gene end was trimmed by 3 bases and the J gene end by 1 base; junction bases not matched to a gene: 16. The CDR3 spans 20 residues. Looked up from germline, CDR1 is KGHDR and CDR2 is SFDVKD.

This sequence joins TRBV7-6 and TRBJ1-1, with 8 bases identical to TRBD1. Trimming removed 2 bases from V and 3 bases from J; junction bases left unmatched: 8. Germline CDR1 reads SGHVS; CDR2 reads FNYEAQ. The CDR3 has 16 amino acids. CDR3 loop: CASSLPTGGEDTEAFF. Written as DNA, the CDR3 is TGTGCCAGCAGCTTACCCACAGGGGGTGAGGACACTGAAGCTTTCTTT. The complete variable domain, with remaining parts taken from reference TRBV7-6 and TRBJ1-1, reads GAGVSQSPRYKVTKRGQDVALRCDPISGHVSLYWYRQALGQGPEFLTYFNYEAQQDKSGLPNDRFSAERPEGSISTLTIQRTEQRDSAMYRCASSLPTGGEDTEAFFGQGTRLTVV.

In its sample, this clonotype was seen a few times. This sequence joins TRBV12-3 or TRBV12-4 and TRBJ2-7, with D perhaps matching TRBD2 (6 bases). CDR3 length equals 12 residues. Trimming cost V 8 bases and J 3 bases, with 11 bases left between them. The DNA of the CDR3 is TGTGCCAGCCCCTGGGACTTCTACGAGCAGTACTTC. This encodes CASPWDFYEQYF.

The rearrangement uses TRBV7-8 and TRBJ2-1; the match to TRBD2 covers 8 bases. The J segment lost 3 bases and the V segment lost 0 bases, leaving 10 bases of the junction unmatched. The CDR3 is 18 amino acids. In germline, CDR1 is SGHVS, CDR2 FQNEAQ. The CDR3 loop is CASSLALAGSFLYNEQFF. The CDR3 coding sequence is TGTGCCAGCAGCTTAGCCCTAGCGGGTAGTTTCCTCTACAATGAGCAGTTCTTC.

This clonotype occurred once. The genes are TRBV7-8 and TRBJ2-7; 8 bases align to TRBD1. Near its end, the DNA agrees better with TRBJ2-5, so the J call may be wrong. The V gene's germline CDR1 is SGHVS and CDR2 FQNEAQ. This CDR3 has 16 residues. In nucleotides, the CDR3 is TGTGCCAGCAGCTTAGAGAGGACAGGGAGAGTACAGACCCAGTACTTC. It is translated as CASSLERTGRVQTQYF.

The V and J genes are TRBV15 and TRBJ2-2, with TRBD1 matching 9 bases. The junction had 7 bases not matched to a gene; V was cut back by 4 bases and J by 4 bases. The CDR3 extends over 16 amino acids. CDR1 and CDR2 (germline): LNHNV, YYDKDF (reference sequence). The CDR3 here is CATSTKDRGPTGELFF. CDR3 DNA: TGTGCCACCAGCACAAAGGACAGGGGACCCACCGGGGAGCTGTTTTTT. Filled out from reference TRBV15 and TRBJ2-2, the complete variable domain reads DAMVIQNPRYQVTQFGKPVTLSCSQTLNHNVMYWYQQKSSQAPKLLFHYYDKDFNNEADTPDNFQSRRPNTSFCFLDIRSPGLGDTAMYLCATSTKDRGPTGELFFGEGSRLTVL.

The chain has TRBV28 and TRBJ2-1; 7 nucleotides match TRBD2. The V gene end was trimmed by 8 bases and the J gene end by 12 bases; junction bases not matched to a gene: 10. The CDR3 runs to 12 residues. Germline V gene lookup returns CDR1 MDHEN and CDR2 SYDVKM. The chain's CDR3 is CASASQWGGQFF. CDR3 DNA sequence: TGTGCCAGCGCCTCACAATGGGGGGGGCAGTTCTTC.

This clonotype turned up a few times. The V gene is TRBV3-1, the J gene TRBJ2-7; TRBD2 aligns across 10 bases. V gave up 3 bases and J gave up 1 base; unmatched junction bases: 3. CDR1 LGHDT and CDR2 YNNKEL come from the germline V gene (reference sequence). This CDR3 region has 15 residues. The CDR3 sequence is CASSHRAGGSYEQYF. The CDR3 DNA reads as TGTGCCAGCAGCCACAGAGCGGGAGGGTCCTACGAGCAGTACTTC.

Comment on this clonotype: A much larger clonotype is one base distant, so this may be a read error. The V call is TRBV4-2, the J call TRBJ2-3, with a weak D call TRBD2 (6 bases). CDR1 LGHNA and CDR2 YNFKEQ come from the germline V gene. With 7 bases removed from V and 2 bases from J, the gap between germline ends came to 13 bases. The CDR3 runs 14 residues. The CDR3: CASTASVNTDTQYF. The CDR3 coding sequence is TGTGCCAGCACAGCTAGCGTAAACACAGATACGCAGTATTTT.

This clonotype was recorded only once. The V gene is TRBV11-2, the J gene TRBJ2-1, with 7 bases matching TRBD2. Germline trimming cut 4 bases from V and 3 bases from J; bases unmatched to any gene: 15. This CDR3 has 18 residues. In germline, CDR1 is SGHAT, CDR2 FQNNGV. CDR3 loop: CASSSLVGWEGIYNEQFF. The CDR3 nucleotides read TGTGCCAGCAGCTCTCTCGTGGGGTGGGAGGGGATCTACAATGAGCAGTTCTTC.

For this clonotype: A clone one base away is much larger, so this may be a read error. The rearrangement uses TRBV12-3 or TRBV12-4 and TRBJ2-7; 8 nucleotides line up with TRBD1. Judging by the DNA end, TRBJ2-4 fits better; the J call may be wrong. CDR3 length equals 16 residues. Here the CDR3 DNA reads TGTGCCAGCAGCCCCACGCAGGGGGCGTCGGAAAACATTCAGTACTTC. It translates to CASSPTQGASENIQYF.

This chain connects TRBV5-1 to TRBJ2-3; D unresolved. Germline lookup yields CDR1 SGHRS and CDR2 YFSETQ. The germline V and J ends were trimmed by 2 bases and 0 bases, with 13 bases remaining between them. CDR3 length: 16 amino acids. The CDR3 region has the DNA TGCGCCAGCAGCTTTAAATGGGCCTATAGCACAGATACGCAGTATTTT. Translated, it gives CASSFKWAYSTDTQYF. Full variable domain (missing parts from reference TRBV5-1 and TRBJ2-3): KAGVTQTPRYLIKTRGQQVTLSCSPISGHRSVSWYQQTPGQGLQFLFEYFSETQRNKGNFPGRFSGRQFSNSRSEMNVSTLELGDSALYLCASSFKWAYSTDTQYFGPGTRLTVL.

This clonotype came up many times. The V gene is TRBV11-2, the J gene TRBJ2-6; D gene unclear. Trimming took off 8 bases at V and 0 bases at J, with 8 bases between the two ends. Germline loops: CDR1 SGHAT, CDR2 FQNNGV. The CDR3 is 14 residues long. The CDR3 loop is CASLRSSGANVLTF. The CDR3 DNA follows: TGTGCCAGCCTAAGAAGCTCTGGGGCCAACGTCCTGACTTTC.

The chain has TRBV5-1 and TRBJ2-7, with 10 bases matching TRBD1. The CDR3 covers 16 residues. With V trimmed by 4 bases and J by 0 bases, 7 bases remained unmatched. Per the germline V gene, CDR1 is SGHRS and CDR2 is YFSETQ. The CDR3 here is CASSPGQGFISYEQYF. CDR3 nucleotide sequence: TGCGCCAGCAGCCCGGGACAGGGGTTTATCTCCTACGAGCAGTACTTC.

The genes are TRBV20-1 and TRBJ2-1; 10 bases match TRBD2. Germline loops: CDR1 DFQATT, CDR2 SNEGSKA (reference sequence). This CDR3 spans 16 amino acids. The junction had 6 bases not matched to a gene; V was cut back by 4 bases and J by 0 bases. This CDR3 is CSANSGGASSYNEQFF. For the CDR3, the DNA is TGCAGTGCTAACAGCGGGGGGGCCAGCTCCTACAATGAGCAGTTCTTC.